This entry features one T cell receptor beta chain sequence. This sample stems from a study of blood T cell repertoires in COVID-19. Overall study context: Sites in the United States, Italy and Spain provided acute and convalescent COVID-19 samples. T cells, B-cell-depleted T cells, or PBMCs supplied cDNA or gDNA.

Germline V gene lookup returns CDR1 SGHAT and CDR2 FQNNGV. V was clipped by 6 bases and J by 4 bases; unmatched bases: 4. The CDR3 contains 14 residues. Clones were sequenced by immunoSEQ multiplex PCR, and TCRdb holds only the in-frame ones, with some missing. The table lists 45,000 to 65,000 clones, 86% of them singletons. V gene TRBV11-2 combines with J gene TRBJ2-1, with 9 nucleotides matching TRBD2. The source is a man older than 75 with active COVID-19. Input material: peripheral blood. DNA of the CDR3: TGTGCCAGCAGACACCTAGCGGGATACAATGAGCAGTTCTTC. Translated: CASRHLAGYNEQFF.